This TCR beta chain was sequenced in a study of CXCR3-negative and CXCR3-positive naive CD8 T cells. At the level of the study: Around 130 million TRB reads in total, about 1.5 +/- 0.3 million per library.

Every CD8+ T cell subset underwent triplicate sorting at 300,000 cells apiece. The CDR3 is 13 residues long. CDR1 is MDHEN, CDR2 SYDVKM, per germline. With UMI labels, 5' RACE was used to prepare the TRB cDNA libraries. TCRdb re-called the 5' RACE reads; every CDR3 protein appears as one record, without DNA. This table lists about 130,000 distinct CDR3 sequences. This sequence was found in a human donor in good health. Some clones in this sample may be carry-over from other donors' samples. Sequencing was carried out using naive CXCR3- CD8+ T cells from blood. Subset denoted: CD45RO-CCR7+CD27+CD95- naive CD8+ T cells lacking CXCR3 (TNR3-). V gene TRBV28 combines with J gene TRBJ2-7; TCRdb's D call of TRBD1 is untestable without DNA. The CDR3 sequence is CASSYPQGYEQYF.